This TCR beta chain was profiled in a study of CD8 T cells in ankylosing spondylitis. The study, taken as a whole, reports: What seemed typical of ankylosing spondylitis blood was a TCR beta motif built from several highly homologous variants.

The CDR3 sequence is 14 residues long. Losses at the gene ends were 7 bases for V and 0 bases for J; bases not matched to a gene: 3. Germline lookup yields CDR1 KGHSH and CDR2 LQKENI. Of note for this clonotype: The antigen remains undetermined.

MiXCR, applied by TCRdb to the 5' RACE reads, yields one record per CDR3 protein. This repertoire shows 250,000 to 300,000 distinct CDR3 sequences, around 20% found once; its top ten account for roughly 7.3%. The TCR sequence derives from a male donor with ankylosing spondylitis or in good health (not recorded which). This rearrangement joins TRBV18 to TRBJ2-1; 7 bases are a match to TRBD2. The sample was blood, either unsorted or a sorted T cell fraction (not recorded which). The chain's CDR3 is CASCLAVSYNEQFF. The DNA of the CDR3 is TGTGCCAGCTGTCTAGCGGTCTCCTACAATGAGCAGTTCTTC.